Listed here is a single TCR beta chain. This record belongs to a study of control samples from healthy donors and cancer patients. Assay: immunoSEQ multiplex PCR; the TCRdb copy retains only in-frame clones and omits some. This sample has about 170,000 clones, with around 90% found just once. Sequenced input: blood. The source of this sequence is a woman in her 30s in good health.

In DNA form, the CDR3 reads TGTGCCATCATCGGGACGGAGACCTACGAGCAGTACTTC. Its protein is CAIIGTETYEQYF. V gene TRBV28 combines with J gene TRBJ2-7; D may correspond to TRBD1 or TRBD2 (5 bases each). V lost 10 bases to trimming and J lost 2 bases, with 15 bases between them. CDR1 is MDHEN, CDR2 SYDVKM, per germline. This CDR3 has 13 amino acids.